This record covers a single T cell receptor beta chain. Antigen unknown. This specimen belongs to a study of T-cell memory formation after mild COVID-19. About the study: Each donor largely had its own TCR clusters.

Study results and limitations: Memory sampled before infection contained some responding clones, suggesting cross-reactive memory joined.

Constant-segment-primed 5'RACE gave TCR alpha and TCR beta cDNA libraries with sample barcodes and UMIs. TCRdb independently ran MiXCR on the 5' RACE reads; one entry per CDR3 protein. Counted here are about 190,000 distinct CDR3 sequences, around 17% occurring once; the ten biggest clones make up 2% to 3%. The CDR3 covers 17 residues. Per the germline V gene, CDR1 is SGDLS and CDR2 is YYNGEE. The V gene lost 4 bases and the J gene lost 4 bases, with 21 bases spanning the gap. The chain links TRBV9 to TRBJ1-3; weak D call: TRBD1 (5 bases). The sequencing sample was made of PBMCs or a T cell subset sorted from them (not recorded which). This sequence was found in an adult woman who had mild COVID-19 (a few samples of this study predate the infection). Cell type and time point are not known. CDR3 amino acids: CASSRIVGRSAGNTIYF. For the CDR3, the DNA is TGTGCCAGCAGCCGGATTGTGGGGCGTTCCGCGGGAAACACCATATATTTT.